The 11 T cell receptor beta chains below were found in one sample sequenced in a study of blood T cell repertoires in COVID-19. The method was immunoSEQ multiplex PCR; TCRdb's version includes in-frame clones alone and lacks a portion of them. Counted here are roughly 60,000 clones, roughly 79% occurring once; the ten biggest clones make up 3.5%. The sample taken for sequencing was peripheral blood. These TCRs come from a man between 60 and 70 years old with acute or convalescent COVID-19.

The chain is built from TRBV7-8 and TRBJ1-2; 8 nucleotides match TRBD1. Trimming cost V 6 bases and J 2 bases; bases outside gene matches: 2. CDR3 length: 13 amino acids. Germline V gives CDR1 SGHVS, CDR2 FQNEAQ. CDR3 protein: CASSWTGNYGYTF. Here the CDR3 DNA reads TGTGCCAGCAGTTGGACAGGGAACTATGGCTACACCTTC.

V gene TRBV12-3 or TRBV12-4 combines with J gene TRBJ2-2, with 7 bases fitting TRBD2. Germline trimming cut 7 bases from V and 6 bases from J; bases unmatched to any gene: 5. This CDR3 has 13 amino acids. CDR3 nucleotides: TGTGCCAGCATCTCGGGAGGAGCCGGGGAGCTGTTTTTT. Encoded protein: CASISGGAGELFF.

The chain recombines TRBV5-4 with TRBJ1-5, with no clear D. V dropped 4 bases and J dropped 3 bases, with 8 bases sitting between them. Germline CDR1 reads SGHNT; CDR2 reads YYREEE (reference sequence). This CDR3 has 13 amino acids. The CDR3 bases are TGTGCCAGCAGCGAGAATTACAATCAGCCCCAGCATTTT. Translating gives CASSENYNQPQHF. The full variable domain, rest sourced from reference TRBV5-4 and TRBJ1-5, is ETGVTQSPTHLIKTRGQQVTLRCSSQSGHNTVSWYQQALGQGPQFIFQYYREEENGRGNFPPRFSGLQFPNYSSELNVNALELDDSALYLCASSENYNQPQHFGDGTRLSIL.

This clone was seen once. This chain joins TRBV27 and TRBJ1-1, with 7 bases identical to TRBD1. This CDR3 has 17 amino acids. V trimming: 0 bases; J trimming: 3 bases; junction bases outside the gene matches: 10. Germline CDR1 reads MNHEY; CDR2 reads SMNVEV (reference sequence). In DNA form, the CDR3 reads TGTGCCAGCAGTTTATCCCAGGACAGGCTACCGTACACTGAAGCTTTCTTT. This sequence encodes CASSLSQDRLPYTEAFF.

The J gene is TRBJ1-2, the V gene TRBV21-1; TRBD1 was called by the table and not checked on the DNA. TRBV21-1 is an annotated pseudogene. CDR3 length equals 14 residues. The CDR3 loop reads CASSSRDIGYGYTF. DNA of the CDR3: TGTGCCAGCAGCAGCAGGGATATCGGCTATGGCTACACCTTC.

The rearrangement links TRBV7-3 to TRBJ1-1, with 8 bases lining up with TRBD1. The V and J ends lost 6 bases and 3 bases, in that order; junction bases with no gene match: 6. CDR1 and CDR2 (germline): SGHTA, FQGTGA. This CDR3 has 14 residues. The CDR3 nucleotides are TGTGCCAGCAGGAGGCAGGGGGCGGACACTGAAGCTTTCTTT. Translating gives CASRRQGADTEAFF.

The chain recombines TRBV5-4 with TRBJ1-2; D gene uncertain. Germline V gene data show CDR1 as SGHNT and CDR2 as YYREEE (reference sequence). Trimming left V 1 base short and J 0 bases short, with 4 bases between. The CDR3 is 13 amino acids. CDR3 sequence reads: CASSLTANYGYTF. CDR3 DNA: TGTGCCAGCAGCTTGACAGCTAACTATGGCTACACCTTC.

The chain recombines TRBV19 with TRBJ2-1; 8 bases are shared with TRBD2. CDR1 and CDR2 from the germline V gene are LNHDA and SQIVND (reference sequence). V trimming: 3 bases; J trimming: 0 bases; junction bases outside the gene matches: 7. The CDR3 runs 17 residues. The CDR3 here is CASSMGAGAISYNEQFF. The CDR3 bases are TGTGCCAGTAGTATGGGAGCGGGGGCGATCTCCTACAATGAGCAGTTCTTC. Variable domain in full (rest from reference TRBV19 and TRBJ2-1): DGGITQSPKYLFRKEGQNVTLSCEQNLNHDAMYWYRQDPGQGLRLIYYSQIVNDFQKGDIAEGYSVSREKKESFPLTVTSAQKNPTAFYLCASSMGAGAISYNEQFFGPGTRLTVL.

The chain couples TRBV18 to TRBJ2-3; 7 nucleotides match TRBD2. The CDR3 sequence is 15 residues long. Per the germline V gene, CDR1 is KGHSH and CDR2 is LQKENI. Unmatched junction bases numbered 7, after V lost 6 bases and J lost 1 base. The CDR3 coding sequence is TGTGCCAGCTCCCCCAGCGGGGAAGGCACAGATACGCAGTATTTT. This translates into CASSPSGEGTDTQYF.

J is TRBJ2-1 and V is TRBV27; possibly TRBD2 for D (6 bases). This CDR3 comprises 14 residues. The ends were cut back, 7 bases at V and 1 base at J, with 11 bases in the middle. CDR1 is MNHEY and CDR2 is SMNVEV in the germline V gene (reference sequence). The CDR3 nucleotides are TGTGCCAGCATGCGGGGCGCTTCCTACAATGAGCAGTTCTTC. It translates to CASMRGASYNEQFF.

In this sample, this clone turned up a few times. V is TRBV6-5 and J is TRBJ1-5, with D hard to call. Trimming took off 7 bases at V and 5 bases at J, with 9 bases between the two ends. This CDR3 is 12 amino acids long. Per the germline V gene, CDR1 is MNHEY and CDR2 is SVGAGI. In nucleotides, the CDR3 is TGTGCCAGCACCGCCGGGGATCAGCCCCAGCATTTT. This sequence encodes CASTAGDQPQHF.